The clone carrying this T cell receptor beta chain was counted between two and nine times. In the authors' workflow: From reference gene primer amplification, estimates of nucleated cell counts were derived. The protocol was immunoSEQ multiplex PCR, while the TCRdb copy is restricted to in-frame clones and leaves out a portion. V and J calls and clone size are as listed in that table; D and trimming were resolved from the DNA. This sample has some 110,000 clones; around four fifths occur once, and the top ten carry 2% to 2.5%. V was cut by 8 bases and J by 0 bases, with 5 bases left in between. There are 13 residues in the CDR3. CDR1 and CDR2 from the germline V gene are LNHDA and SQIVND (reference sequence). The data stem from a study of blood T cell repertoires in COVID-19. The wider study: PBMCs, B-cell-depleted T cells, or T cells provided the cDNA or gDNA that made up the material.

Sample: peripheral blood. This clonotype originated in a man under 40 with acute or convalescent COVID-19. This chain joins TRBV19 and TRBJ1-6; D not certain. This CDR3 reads CASLGSYNSPLHF. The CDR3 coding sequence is TGTGCCAGTCTAGGCTCCTATAATTCACCCCTCCACTTT.